These 5 T cell receptor beta chains were sequenced from one sample in a study of cytomegalovirus exposure and HLA in healthy donors. PCR employed 60 Vbeta and 13 Jbeta primers. The table came from immunoSEQ multiplex PCR; TCRdb's copy has only in-frame clones and leaves some out. The sample has over 75,000 clones; almost 85% are singletons. The material sequenced was PBMCs. Source of these receptors: a woman under 30 in good health and CMV-seropositive.

This chain uses TRBV4-1 with TRBJ2-5; the D gene is possibly TRBD2 (6 bases). There are 14 residues in the CDR3. V lost 4 bases and J lost 5, with 14 bases in between. Per the germline V gene, CDR1 is MGHRA and CDR2 is YSYEKL. The CDR3 bases are TGCGCCAGCAGCCTTTGGGGGGTGAGTGAGACCCAGTACTTC. Protein: CASSLWGVSETQYF.

The chain recombines TRBV5-6 with TRBJ1-2, with 8 nucleotides matching TRBD1. CDR1 and CDR2 from the germline V gene are SGHDT and YYEEEE. The trim removed 4 bases at V and 4 bases at J, leaving 6 bases unmatched. The CDR3 totals 14 residues. The CDR3 region has the DNA TGTGCCAGCAGCCCCGGACAGGGAGTCTATGGCTACACCTTC. Amino acid sequence: CASSPGQGVYGYTF.

The CDR3 DNA follows: TGCAGCGTTGGAGGGCGACCCTATGGCTACACCTTC. Translated, it gives CSVGGRPYGYTF. V gene TRBV29-1 combines with J gene TRBJ1-2; no firm D call. This CDR3 is 12 amino acids long. The germline V gene encodes CDR1 SQVTM and CDR2 ANQGSEA. V shed 4 bases and J shed 4 bases, with 10 bases lying between them.

The chain employs TRBV5-1 and TRBJ1-4; the D gene is possibly TRBD1 (6 bases). This CDR3 spans 14 amino acids. Trimming cost V 0 bases and J 8 bases, with 11 bases left between them. Germline CDR1 SGHRS, CDR2 YFSETQ. This CDR3 reads CASSLGRGVEKLFF. Written as DNA, the CDR3 is TGCGCCAGCAGCTTGGGCAGGGGTGTGGAAAAACTGTTTTTT.

This chain joins TRBV5-1 and TRBJ1-3, with TRBD1 matching 7 bases. V shed 5 bases and J 4 bases; nucleotides not matched to a gene: 6. The CDR3 consists of 14 residues. The V gene's germline CDR1 is SGHRS and CDR2 YFSETQ. The DNA of the CDR3 is TGCGCCAGCAGTACAGGGGATTTCGGAAACACCATATATTTT. The encoded protein is CASSTGDFGNTIYF. Together with reference TRBV5-1 and TRBJ1-3, the CDR3 gives the full variable domain: KAGVTQTPRYLIKTRGQQVTLSCSPISGHRSVSWYQQTPGQGLQFLFEYFSETQRNKGNFPGRFSGRQFSNSRSEMNVSTLELGDSALYLCASSTGDFGNTIYFGEGSWLTVV.